This is a list of T cell receptor beta chains from one sample in a study of early T cells in non-severe SARS-CoV-2 infection. TCRdb reprocessed the 5' RACE reads via MiXCR and lists one record per CDR3 protein. The profile covers fewer than 100,000 distinct CDR3 sequences, with about 11% appearing a single time and roughly 4.7% taken by the ten largest. Material: whole blood. The receptor set was obtained from an adult who was a healthcare worker with PCR-confirmed SARS-CoV-2 infection or an uninfected control (not recorded which). Both conserved end residues are part of each CDR3. The D gene is left open where the match is weak. The size entry is marked missing in some rows and otherwise reads once, few, many or a size class.

.	TRBV7-2	TRBJ2-3	few	CASSLRHPSTDTQYF	TGTGCCAGCAGCTTACGACACCCTAGCACAGATACGCAGTATTTT
TRBD1	TRBV10-3	TRBJ2-1	.	CATSGTGSNEQFF	TGTGCCACTTCTGGGACAGGGAGTAATGAGCAGTTCTTC
.	TRBV27	TRBJ2-3	many	CASSLAVRGTDTQYF	TGTGCCAGCAGTTTGGCCGTTCGGGGCACAGATACGCAGTATTTT
.	TRBV7-2	TRBJ1-2	.	CASSRRHSNYGYTF	TGTGCCAGCAGCAGACGTCATTCTAACTATGGCTACACCTTC
.	TRBV6-6	TRBJ1-6	few	CASSYSRDSPLHF	TGTGCCAGCAGTTACTCGAGGGATTCACCCCTCCACTTT
TRBD1	TRBV5-6	TRBJ2-2	.	CASRVEGQGDTGELFF	TGTGCCTCTCGGGTGGAGGGACAGGGAGACACCGGGGAGCTGTTTTTT
.	TRBV12-5	TRBJ1-1	.	CASGLTRTDSAFF	TGTGCTAGTGGTTTGACAAGAACGGACTCCGCTTTCTTT
.	TRBV6-1	TRBJ2-6	.	CASSPGANVLTF	TGTGCCAGCAGTCCTGGGGCCAACGTCCTGACTTTC
TRBD1	TRBV7-9	TRBJ1-3	few	CASSPPTGAIGNTIYF	TGTGCCAGCAGCCCTCCGACAGGGGCGATAGGAAACACCATATATTTT
.	TRBV12-3/TRBV12-4	TRBJ2-1	few	CASSPDYNEQFF	TGTGCCAGCAGTCCGGACTACAATGAGCAGTTCTTC
TRBD1	TRBV7-9	TRBJ2-7	few	CASSSTGTEAYEQYF	TGTGCCAGCAGCTCTACCGGGACAGAAGCCTACGAGCAGTACTTC
.	TRBV29-1	TRBJ2-5	few	CSVEWGETQYF	TGCAGCGTTGAATGGGGAGAGACCCAGTACTTC
TRBD2	TRBV15	TRBJ2-2	many	CATRLGLVGTGELFF	TGTGCCACCAGACTGGGACTAGTGGGCACCGGGGAGCTGTTTTTT